This T cell receptor beta chain originates from a study of shared clonotypes between healthy human individuals. Regarding the study as a whole: A reduction in generation probabilities was seen for non-shared clonotypes relative to those shared by all four donors. At large depth, rarefaction still showed sorted-subset sequencing to be incomplete. Naive subsets tended to show greater estimated richness than memory subsets.

Some clones are missing from TCRdb's copy, which holds only in-frame ones; the method was immunoSEQ multiplex PCR. The repertoire holds 1,400,000 or so clones, 97% to 99% seen once, with around 0.38% in the top ten. The V gene end was trimmed by 6 bases and the J gene end by 3 bases; junction bases not matched to a gene: 9. Germline assignment: CDR1 MDHEN and CDR2 SYDVKM. The CDR3 loop spans 16 amino acids. As for this clone: The antigen remains undetermined.

Adults of Caucasian background living in Nashville, Tennessee made up all donors. The source of this sequence is a man aged 30 to 39 in good health. Sequenced sample: naive CD4+ T cells sorted from blood. Subset described: CD45RA+ positively selected. This rearrangement joins TRBV28 to TRBJ1-1; 11 bases line up with TRBD1. The CDR3 coding sequence is TGTGCCAGCAGAGGACCGGGACAGGGGGACTACACTGAAGCTTTCTTT. This codes for CASRGPGQGDYTEAFF.